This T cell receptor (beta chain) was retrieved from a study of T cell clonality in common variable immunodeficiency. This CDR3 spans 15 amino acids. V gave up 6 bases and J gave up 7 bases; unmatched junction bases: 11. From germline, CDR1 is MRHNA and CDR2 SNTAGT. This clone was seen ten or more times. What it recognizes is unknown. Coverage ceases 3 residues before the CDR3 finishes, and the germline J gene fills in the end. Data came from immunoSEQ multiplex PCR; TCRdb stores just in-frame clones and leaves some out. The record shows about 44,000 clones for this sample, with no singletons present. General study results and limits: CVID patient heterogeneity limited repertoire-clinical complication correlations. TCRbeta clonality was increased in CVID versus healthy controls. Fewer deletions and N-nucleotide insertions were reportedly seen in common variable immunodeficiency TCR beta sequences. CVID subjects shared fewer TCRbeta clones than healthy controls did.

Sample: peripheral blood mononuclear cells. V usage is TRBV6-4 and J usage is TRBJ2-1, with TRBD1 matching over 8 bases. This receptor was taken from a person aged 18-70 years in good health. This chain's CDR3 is CASSSGTGSANEQFF. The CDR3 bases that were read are TGTGCCAGCAGCTCCGGGACAGGATCTGCAAATGAG.